This T cell receptor beta chain was sequenced in a study of control samples from healthy donors and cancer patients (dated by TCRdb to 2019 to 2021). Preparation of the library involved the immunoSEQ multiplex PCR assay. As stored in TCRdb, this immuneACCESS dataset retains in-frame rearrangements with V and J assigned. A fraction of the clones does not appear; measured against another copy, unresolved V genes explain less than half of the discrepancy, and the remainder lacks a known reason. This sample holds about 76,000 clones; 89% were observed only once. The ten largest clones capture 9.5% of the sample. Remarks on this clone: Its cognate antigen has yet to be identified. No base-level quality is on record; no much larger clone is a single base apart.

Trimming removed 6 bases from V and 3 bases from J; the gene matches leave 5 bases unexplained. The cysteine opens and the phenylalanine closes a CDR3 of 15 amino acids. Left in the record is the CDR3 DNA by itself, 45 bases read in frame from the first base. In the germline V gene, CDR1 corresponds to KGHDR and CDR2 to SFDVKD. Sequenced: PBMCs. This receptor was obtained from a woman aged 45 to 65 with colorectal cancer. Recombination linked TRBV24-1 to TRBJ2-2; 8 junctional bases match TRBD2. The CDR3 protein is CATSKRGTDTGELFF. The bases are TGTGCCACCAGTAAGCGGGGGACGGACACCGGGGAGCTGTTTTTT.